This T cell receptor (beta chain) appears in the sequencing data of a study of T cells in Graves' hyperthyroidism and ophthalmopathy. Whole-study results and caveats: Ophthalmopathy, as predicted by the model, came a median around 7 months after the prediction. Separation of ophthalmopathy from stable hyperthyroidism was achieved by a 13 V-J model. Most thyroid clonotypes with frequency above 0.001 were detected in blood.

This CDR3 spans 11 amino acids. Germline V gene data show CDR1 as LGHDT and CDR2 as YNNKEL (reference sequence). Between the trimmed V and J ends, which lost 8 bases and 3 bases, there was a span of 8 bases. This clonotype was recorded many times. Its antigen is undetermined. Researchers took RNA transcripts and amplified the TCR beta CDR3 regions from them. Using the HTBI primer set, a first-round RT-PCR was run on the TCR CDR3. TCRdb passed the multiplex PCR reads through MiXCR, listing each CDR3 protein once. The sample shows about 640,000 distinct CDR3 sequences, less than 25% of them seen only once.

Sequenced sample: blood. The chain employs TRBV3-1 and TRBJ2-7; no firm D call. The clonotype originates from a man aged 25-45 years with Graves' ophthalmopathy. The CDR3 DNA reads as TGTGCCAGCTCCCACGGCTACGAGCAGTACTTC. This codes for CASSHGYEQYF.